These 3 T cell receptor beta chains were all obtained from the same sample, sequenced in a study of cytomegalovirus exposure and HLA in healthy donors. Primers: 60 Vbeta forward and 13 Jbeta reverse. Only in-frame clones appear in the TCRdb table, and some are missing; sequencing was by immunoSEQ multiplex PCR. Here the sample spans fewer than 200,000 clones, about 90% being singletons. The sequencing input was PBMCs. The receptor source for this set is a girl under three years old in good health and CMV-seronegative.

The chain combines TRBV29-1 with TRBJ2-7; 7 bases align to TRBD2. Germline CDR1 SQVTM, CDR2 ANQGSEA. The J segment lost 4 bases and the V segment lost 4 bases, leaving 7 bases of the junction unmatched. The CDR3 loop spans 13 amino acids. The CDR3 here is CSVGLAEGYEQYF. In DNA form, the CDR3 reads TGCAGCGTTGGCCTAGCGGAAGGGTACGAGCAGTACTTC.

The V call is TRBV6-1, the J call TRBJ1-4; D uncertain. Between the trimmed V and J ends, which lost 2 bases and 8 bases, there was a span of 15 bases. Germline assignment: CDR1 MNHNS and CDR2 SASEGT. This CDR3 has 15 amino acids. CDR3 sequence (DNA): TGTGCCAGCAGTGAATTCCCTGTGGGAGGGGAAAAACTGTTTTTT. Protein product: CASSEFPVGGEKLFF.

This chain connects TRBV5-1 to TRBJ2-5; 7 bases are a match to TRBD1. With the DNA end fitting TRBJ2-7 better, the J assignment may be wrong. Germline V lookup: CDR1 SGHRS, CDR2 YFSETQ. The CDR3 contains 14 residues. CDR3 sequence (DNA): TGCGCCAGCAGACCCCAGGGGGTGGGGTACGAGCAGTACTTC. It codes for CASRPQGVGYEQYF.